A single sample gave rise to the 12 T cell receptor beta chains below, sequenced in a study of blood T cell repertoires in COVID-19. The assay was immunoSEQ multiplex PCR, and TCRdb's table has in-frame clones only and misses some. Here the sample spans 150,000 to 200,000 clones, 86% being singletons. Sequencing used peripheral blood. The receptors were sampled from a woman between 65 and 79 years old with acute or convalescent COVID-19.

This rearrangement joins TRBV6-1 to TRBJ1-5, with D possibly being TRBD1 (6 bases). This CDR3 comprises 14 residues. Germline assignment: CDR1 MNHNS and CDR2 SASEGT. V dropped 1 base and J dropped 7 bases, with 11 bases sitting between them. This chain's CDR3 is CASSEGGGGQPQHF. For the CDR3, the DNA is TGTGCCAGCAGTGAAGGAGGGGGTGGGCAGCCCCAGCATTTT.

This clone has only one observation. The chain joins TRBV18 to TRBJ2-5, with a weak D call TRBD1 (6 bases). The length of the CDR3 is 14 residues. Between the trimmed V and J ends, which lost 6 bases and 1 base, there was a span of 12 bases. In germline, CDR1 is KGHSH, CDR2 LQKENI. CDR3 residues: CASSPGTPQETQYF. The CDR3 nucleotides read TGTGCCAGCTCCCCAGGGACACCCCAAGAGACCCAGTACTTC.

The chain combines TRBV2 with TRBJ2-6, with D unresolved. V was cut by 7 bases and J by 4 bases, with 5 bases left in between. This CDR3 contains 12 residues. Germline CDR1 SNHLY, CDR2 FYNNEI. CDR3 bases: TGTGCCAGCACCGTGGGGGCCAACGTCCTGACTTTC. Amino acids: CASTVGANVLTF.

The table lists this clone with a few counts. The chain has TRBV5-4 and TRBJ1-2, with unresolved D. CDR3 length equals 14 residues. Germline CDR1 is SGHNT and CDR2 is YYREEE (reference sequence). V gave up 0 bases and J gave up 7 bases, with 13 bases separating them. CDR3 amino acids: CASSLVLDLVGYTF. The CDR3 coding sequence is TGTGCCAGCAGCTTGGTCCTAGATTTAGTTGGCTACACCTTC.

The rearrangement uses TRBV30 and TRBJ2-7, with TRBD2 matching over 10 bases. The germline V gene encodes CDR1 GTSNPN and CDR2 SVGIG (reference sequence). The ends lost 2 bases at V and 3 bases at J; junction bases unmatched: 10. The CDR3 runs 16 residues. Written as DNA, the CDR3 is TGTGCCTGGAGTACAGGAACTAGCGGGGACATCTACGAGCAGTACTTC. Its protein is CAWSTGTSGDIYEQYF.

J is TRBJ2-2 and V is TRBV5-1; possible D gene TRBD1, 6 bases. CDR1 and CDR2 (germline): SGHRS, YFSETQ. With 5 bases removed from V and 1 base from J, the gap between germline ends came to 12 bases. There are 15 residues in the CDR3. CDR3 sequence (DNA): TGCGCCAGCAGAGATACAGGGTTGAACACCGGGGAGCTGTTTTTT. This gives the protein CASRDTGLNTGELFF.

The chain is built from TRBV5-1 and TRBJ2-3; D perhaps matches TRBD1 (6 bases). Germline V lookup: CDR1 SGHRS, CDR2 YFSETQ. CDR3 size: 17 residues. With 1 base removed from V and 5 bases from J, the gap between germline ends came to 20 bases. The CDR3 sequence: CASSLQGRTGRGDTQYF. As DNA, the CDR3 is TGCGCCAGCAGCTTGCAGGGGAGAACGGGAAGGGGAGATACGCAGTATTTT.

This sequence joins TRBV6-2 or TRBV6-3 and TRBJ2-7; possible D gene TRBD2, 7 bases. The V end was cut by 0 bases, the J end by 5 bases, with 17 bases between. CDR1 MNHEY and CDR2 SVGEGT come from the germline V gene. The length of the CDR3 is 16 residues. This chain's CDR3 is CASSYSRGGPWDEQYF. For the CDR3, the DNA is TGTGCCAGCAGTTACTCGAGGGGGGGCCCCTGGGACGAGCAGTACTTC.

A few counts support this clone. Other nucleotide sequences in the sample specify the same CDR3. CDR3 coding DNA: TGTGCCAGCAGTCCGCTAGCGGGAGGCACAGATACGCAGTATTTT. It translates to CASSPLAGGTDTQYF. The J gene is TRBJ2-3, the V gene TRBV6-4; the match to TRBD2 covers 10 bases. Trimming cost V 5 bases and J 1 base; bases outside gene matches: 3. Germline V gene sequence: CDR1 MRHNA, CDR2 SNTAGT. The CDR3 is 15 residues long.

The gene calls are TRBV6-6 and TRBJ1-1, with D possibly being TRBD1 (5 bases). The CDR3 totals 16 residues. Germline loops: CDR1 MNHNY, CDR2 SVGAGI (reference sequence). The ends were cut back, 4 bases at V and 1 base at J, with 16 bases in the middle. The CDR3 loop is CASSSFLGGENTEAFF. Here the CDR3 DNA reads TGTGCCAGCAGTTCTTTTCTCGGGGGGGAGAACACTGAAGCTTTCTTT.

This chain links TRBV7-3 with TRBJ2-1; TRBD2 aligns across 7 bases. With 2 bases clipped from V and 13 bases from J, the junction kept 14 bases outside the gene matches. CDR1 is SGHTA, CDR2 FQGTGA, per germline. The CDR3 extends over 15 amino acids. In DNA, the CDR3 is TGTGCCAGCAGCTTATTGGGCGGGAGAGGGTCCCCCCAGTTCTTC. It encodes CASSLLGGRGSPQFF.

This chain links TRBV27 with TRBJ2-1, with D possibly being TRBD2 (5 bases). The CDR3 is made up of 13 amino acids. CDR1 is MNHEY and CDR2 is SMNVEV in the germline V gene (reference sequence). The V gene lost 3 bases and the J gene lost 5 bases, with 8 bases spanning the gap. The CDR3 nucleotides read TGTGCCAGCAGTTTTCCGGGGAACAATGAGCAGTTCTTC. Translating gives CASSFPGNNEQFF.